Listed below are T cell receptor beta chains from one sample, sequenced in a study of blood T cell repertoires in COVID-19. Assay used: immunoSEQ multiplex PCR; TCRdb lists only in-frame clones, some missing. The data hold over 45,000 clones, with approximately 88% observed a single time. Input material: peripheral blood. Receptor source: a man between 65 and 85 years old with acute or convalescent COVID-19. The conserved cysteine and the conserved F or W are not part of the CDR3 here.

>TRBJ1-2|TRBV4-3
ASSQATGTGGYT
>TRBJ1-4|TRBV30
ALSGRTNEKLF
>TRBJ2-1|TRBV9
ASGRENYNEQF
>TRBJ1-6|TRBV2
ASGQGRSPLH
>TRBJ1-1|TRBV19
ASSTHAGPGEAF
>TRBJ1-2|TRBV28
AGYRVDYGYT
>TRBJ2-2|TRBV7-9
ASSLNGGASTGELF
>TRBJ1-1|TRBV19
ARTQGAVVNTEAF
>TRBJ1-5|TRBV6-5
ASKGDQPQH
>TRBJ2-7|TRBV19
ASSIASGVDYEQY
>TRBJ1-5|TRBV3-1/TRBV3-2
ASSQDSRGNQPQH
>TRBJ1-1|TRBV19
ASSTRRNTEAF
>TRBJ2-6|TRBV6-4
ASSAEGGSGANVLT
>TRBJ2-7|TRBV27
ASSSTRGGGGYEQY
>TRBJ2-1|TRBV30
AWTDSFAYNEQF
>TRBJ1-1|TRBV5-4
ASSRGTEAF
>TRBJ1-3|TRBV4-3
ASSQDQGYTIY
>TRBJ2-3|TRBV7-9
ASSLGLVPTDTQY
>TRBJ1-1|TRBV2
ASRTGWNTEAF
>TRBJ2-7|TRBV30
AWSNSDRGYEQY
>TRBJ1-5|TRBV6-4
ASSVEEDQPQH
>TRBJ2-7|TRBV7-2
ASSGPGQGIYEQY
>TRBJ1-1|TRBV5-5
ASSRGTGTEAF
>TRBJ1-5|TRBV18
ASSPGQNSNQPQH
>TRBJ2-7|TRBV1
TSSQDPPSGYEQY
>TRBJ2-1|TRBV5-5
ASSRGLGTGKYNEQF
>TRBJ2-7|TRBV12-3/TRBV12-4
ASRVGTDGEQY
>TRBJ2-7|TRBV7-6
ASSAAGGNSYEQY
>TRBJ2-7|TRBV29-1
SVWTGTYEQY
>TRBJ2-7|TRBV6-5
ASSSSGYEQY
>TRBJ1-2|TRBV6-1
ASSDAGYFNYGYT
>TRBJ2-5|TRBV6-6
ASSYRGRQETQY
>TRBJ2-1|TRBV5-8
ASSRVVSYNEQF
>TRBJ1-5|TRBV14
ASSPLGGNQPQH
>TRBJ1-4|TRBV19
ASSPGATNEKLF
>TRBJ2-7|TRBV29-1
SVEKAGSYEQY
>TRBJ1-5|TRBV6-5
ASRRDSVDTQPQH
>TRBJ1-1|TRBV27
ASNRVRENTEAF
>TRBJ1-2|TRBV7-3
ASSLIRGYGYT
>TRBJ2-1|TRBV29-1
SVEKGAYNEQF
>TRBJ1-6|TRBV5-4
ASSRGQSDWNSPLH
>TRBJ1-1|TRBV6-5
ASILSGVGEAF
>TRBJ1-5|TRBV27
ASSEQGWDQPQH
>TRBJ2-7|TRBV9
ASSVGTRYEQY
>TRBJ2-1|TRBV14
ASSQGPLAGADSAYNEQF
>TRBJ2-7|TRBV10-1
ASSEYGQSSYEQY
>TRBJ2-4|TRBV30
AWGPRKNIQY
>TRBJ2-1|TRBV7-9
ASSSMGTFNEQF
>TRBJ2-2|TRBV7-8
ASSLGRESGELF
>TRBJ2-2|TRBV24-1
ATSDLNRGGTGELF
>TRBJ1-1|TRBV29-1
SVSSGQIGNTEAF
>TRBJ1-1|TRBV13
ASSSVYSGLRDTEAF
>TRBJ1-2|TRBV14
ASGGGGMNGYT
>TRBJ2-2|TRBV9
ASSYSGEPNTGELF
>TRBJ2-2|TRBV11-2
ASSLEGLAWSGELF
>TRBJ2-3|TRBV5-1
ASSLGQGLRDTQY
>TRBJ1-6|TRBV6-5
ASRRGSNSPLH
>TRBJ1-1|TRBV7-2
ASSPRTGNTEAF
>TRBJ1-3|TRBV11-2
ASSLAGFSGNTIY
>TRBJ1-2|TRBV7-2
ASSLVGTGNFYGYT